This passage covers 18 T cell receptor beta chains from one sample sequenced in a study of CD8 T cells in Susac syndrome. cDNA came from roughly 0.5 to 1 ug RNA primed by random hexamers. TCRdb processed the immunoSEQ multiplex PCR reads anew with MiXCR; each CDR3 protein has one entry. The sample yields roughly 140,000 distinct CDR3 sequences, nearly 97% seen once. The specimen sequenced was CD8+ T cells from PBMCs. These receptors came from a human donor with multiple sclerosis.

CDR3 nucleotides: TGTGCCAGCAGCTTAGGACAGGAGACCACAGATACGCAGTATTTT. Its translation: CASSLGQETTDTQYF. This rearrangement joins TRBV5-6 to TRBJ2-3, with 7 nucleotides matching TRBD1. This CDR3 is 15 amino acids long. With V trimmed by 2 bases and J by 2 bases, 5 bases remained unmatched. Germline CDR1 and CDR2: SGHDT and YYEEEE. Complete variable domain (other parts from reference TRBV5-6 and TRBJ2-3): DAGVTQSPTHLIKTRGQQVTLRCSPKSGHDTVSWYQQALGQGPQFIFQYYEEEERQRGNFPDRFSGHQFPNYSSELNVNALLLGDSALYLCASSLGQETTDTQYFGPGTRLTVL.

V is TRBV5-4 and J is TRBJ2-7; 8 bases are shared with TRBD1. After removal of 4 bases from V and 7 bases from J, the junction contained 10 bases not matched to a gene. CDR3 length: 14 residues. Per germline, CDR1 SGHNT and CDR2 YYREEE (reference sequence). CDR3 amino acids: CASSPKPTGAEQYF. The CDR3 region has the DNA TGTGCCAGCAGCCCCAAACCGACAGGGGCAGAGCAGTACTTC. Using reference TRBV5-4 and TRBJ2-7 for the parts outside the CDR3, the full variable domain is ETGVTQSPTHLIKTRGQQVTLRCSSQSGHNTVSWYQQALGQGPQFIFQYYREEENGRGNFPPRFSGLQFPNYSSELNVNALELDDSALYLCASSPKPTGAEQYFGPGTRLTVT.

The gene calls are TRBV24-1 and TRBJ2-1; a weak D match, TRBD1 (5 bases). Germline CDR1 is KGHDR and CDR2 is SFDVKD. The CDR3 spans 12 residues. Trimming pared 10 bases from V and 9 bases from J, leaving 15 bases between. The CDR3: CATTGPYGEQFF. DNA of the CDR3: TGTGCCACTACAGGACCCTACGGTGAGCAGTTCTTC.

The V gene is TRBV9, the J gene TRBJ2-7; D not resolved. CDR1 SGDLS and CDR2 YYNGEE come from the germline V gene. V gave up 0 bases and J gave up 3 bases, with 13 bases separating them. The CDR3 totals 15 residues. The CDR3 DNA reads as TGTGCCAGCAGCGTAGAGTTAGGCCACCACTACGAGCAGTACTTC. It codes for CASSVELGHHYEQYF.

The rearrangement uses TRBV25-1 and TRBJ2-5; unclear D gene. The CDR3 totals 11 residues. Trimming took off 1 base at V and 8 bases at J, with 5 bases between the two ends. Germline assignment: CDR1 MGHDK and CDR2 SYGVNS. Written as DNA, the CDR3 is TGTGCCAGCAGTGAATCAGTAACCCAGTACTTC. Its protein is CASSESVTQYF.

This clonotype was seen a single time. The chain combines TRBV5-1 with TRBJ1-1; D not certain. Germline V gene sequence: CDR1 SGHRS, CDR2 YFSETQ. V was cut by 7 bases and J by 0 bases, with 13 bases left in between. This CDR3 is 14 amino acids long. CDR3: CASGDHGLNTEAFF. DNA of the CDR3: TGCGCCAGCGGTGATCACGGACTGAACACTGAAGCTTTCTTT.

The chain links TRBV21-1 to TRBJ2-7; the DNA was not used to check the table's D call, TRBD1. TRBV21-1 is recorded as a pseudogene. CDR3 length equals 11 residues. This chain's CDR3 is CASNSGREQYV. Here the CDR3 DNA reads TGTGCCAGCAACTCCGGGCGAGAGCAGTACGTC.

The chain has TRBV12-3 or TRBV12-4 and TRBJ2-1, with 8 bases aligning to TRBD2. The J segment lost 5 bases and the V segment lost 8 bases, leaving 8 bases of the junction unmatched. The CDR3 runs 14 residues. The CDR3 DNA sequence: TGTGCCAGCTCGGCGGGGGGACTACACAATGAGCAGTTCTTC. This translates into CASSAGGLHNEQFF.

This clonotype has a single count. The chain has TRBV10-3 and TRBJ2-3; D may correspond to TRBD1 or TRBD2 (5 bases each). V shed 7 bases and J shed 2 bases, with 16 bases lying between them. Germline assignment: CDR1 ENHRY and CDR2 SYGVKD. This CDR3 region has 15 residues. The CDR3: CAIIEGTSLTDTQYF. The CDR3 DNA follows: TGTGCCATCATCGAGGGGACGTCGCTCACAGATACGCAGTATTTT.

The rearrangement links TRBV7-8 to TRBJ2-1, with D perhaps assigned TRBD1 or TRBD2 (5 bases each). The CDR3 runs 16 residues. V lost 1 base and J lost 4, with 14 bases in between. CDR1 is SGHVS and CDR2 is FQNEAQ in the germline V gene. The CDR3 spells CASSLGMGEKYNEQFF. The CDR3 DNA sequence: TGTGCCAGCAGCTTAGGAATGGGGGAGAAGTACAATGAGCAGTTCTTC.

The CDR3 sequence is CASSQDQDDWSPLHF. Here the CDR3 DNA reads TGCGCCAGCAGCCAAGACCAGGATGACTGGTCACCCCTCCACTTT. This chain links TRBV4-1 with TRBJ1-6; D uncertain. Per germline, CDR1 MGHRA and CDR2 YSYEKL. There are 15 residues in the CDR3. V was clipped by 0 bases and J by 10 bases, with 13 bases between them.

The V call is TRBV10-3, the J call TRBJ2-5, with 10 bases identical to TRBD1. V shed 10 bases and J 5 bases; nucleotides not matched to a gene: 7. The CDR3 extends over 13 amino acids. CDR1 and CDR2 from the germline V gene are ENHRY and SYGVKD. In DNA form, the CDR3 reads TGTGCCAACTCCGGGACAGGGGAGGAGACCCAGTACTTC. Its translation: CANSGTGEETQYF.

V is TRBV3-1 and J is TRBJ1-5; no definite D call. Trimming shortened V by 2 bases and J by 5 bases, and 7 bases separated the two germline ends. The CDR3 spans 13 residues. Germline loops: CDR1 LGHDT, CDR2 YNNKEL (reference sequence). Written as DNA, the CDR3 is TGTGCCAGCAGCCAAAGGGATCATCAGCCCCAGCATTTT. This codes for CASSQRDHQPQHF.

The J gene is TRBJ2-1, the V gene TRBV15; TRBD1 is a possible D gene (7 bases). This CDR3 has 16 residues. Trimming stripped 5 bases from V and 4 bases from J, with 18 bases between. The germline V gene has CDR1 LNHNV and CDR2 YYDKDF (reference sequence). This CDR3 is CATSHTGAGIYNEQFF. The CDR3 region has the DNA TGTGCCACCAGCCACACAGGGGCGGGGATATACAATGAGCAGTTCTTC.

DNA of the CDR3: TGTGCCAGCAGCCCACGACCGGGACTAGCGGTTCAAGAGACCCAGTACTTC. Its translation: CASSPRPGLAVQETQYF. The chain recombines TRBV9 with TRBJ2-5, with TRBD2 identical over 11 bases. This CDR3 is built from 17 residues. Per germline, CDR1 SGDLS and CDR2 YYNGEE. Losses at the gene ends were 4 bases for V and 2 bases for J; bases not matched to a gene: 10. Supplemented by reference TRBV9 and TRBJ2-5, the full variable domain reads DSGVTQTPKHLITATGQRVTLRCSPRSGDLSVYWYQQSLDQGLQFLIQYYNGEERAKGNILERFSAQQFPDLHSELNLSSLELGDSALYFCASSPRPGLAVQETQYFGPGTRLLVL.

This chain connects TRBV12-3 or TRBV12-4 to TRBJ1-1; no reliable D call. Trimming took 6 bases from V and 2 from J, leaving 4 bases between them. The CDR3 runs to 11 residues. The CDR3 reads CASRTNTEAFF. CDR3 in DNA: TGTGCCAGCAGGACCAACACTGAAGCTTTCTTT.

The genes are TRBV20-1 and TRBJ1-3; D not certain. The germline gives CDR1 DFQATT, CDR2 SNEGSKA (reference sequence). The CDR3 is 15 residues long. V was clipped by 0 bases and J by 0 bases, with 9 bases between them. The CDR3 bases are TGCAGTGCTAGAGATCGCGCAGTCTCTGGAAACACCATATATTTT. This gives the protein CSARDRAVSGNTIYF.

This chain joins TRBV3-1 and TRBJ2-1; 10 nucleotides line up with TRBD2. Germline V gene data show CDR1 as LGHDT and CDR2 as YNNKEL (reference sequence). The CDR3 loop spans 17 amino acids. Trimming took 0 bases from V and 6 from J; bases not matched to a gene: 8. Written as DNA, the CDR3 is TGTGCCAGCAGCCAAGATATTAGCGGGGGGCTTTTCAATGAGCAGTTCTTC. This sequence encodes CASSQDISGGLFNEQFF.